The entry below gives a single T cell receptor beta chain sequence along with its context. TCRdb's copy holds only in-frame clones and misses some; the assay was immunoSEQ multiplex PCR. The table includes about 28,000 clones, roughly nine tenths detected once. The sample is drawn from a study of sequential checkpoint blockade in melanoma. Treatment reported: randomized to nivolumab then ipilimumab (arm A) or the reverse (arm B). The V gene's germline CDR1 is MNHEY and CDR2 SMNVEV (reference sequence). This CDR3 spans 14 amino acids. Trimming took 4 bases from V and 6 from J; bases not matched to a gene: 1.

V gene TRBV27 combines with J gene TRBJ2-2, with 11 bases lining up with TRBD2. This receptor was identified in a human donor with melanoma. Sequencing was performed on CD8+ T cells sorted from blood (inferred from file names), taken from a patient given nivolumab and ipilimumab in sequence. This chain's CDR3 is CASSSGLAAGELFF. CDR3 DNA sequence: TGTGCCAGCAGTTCGGGACTAGCGGCCGGGGAGCTGTTTTTT.